The 21 T cell receptor beta chains below were found in one sample sequenced in a study of blood T cell repertoires in COVID-19. Method: immunoSEQ multiplex PCR; TCRdb's copy keeps in-frame clones and lacks some. This sample carries 380,000 or so clones, approximately 80% of them seen once, and the ten largest clones take more than 0.95%. Sequencing was carried out using peripheral blood. These receptors were taken from a human donor with acute or convalescent COVID-19. The donor label of this sample is uncertain.

This clone was observed a handful of times. The rearrangement links TRBV9 to TRBJ1-2; D not certain. V was cut by 0 bases and J by 2 bases, with 8 bases left in between. Germline assignment: CDR1 SGDLS and CDR2 YYNGEE. CDR3 length equals 14 residues. The CDR3: CASSVAILNYGYTF. The CDR3 DNA follows: TGTGCCAGCAGCGTAGCTATTCTAAACTATGGCTACACCTTC.

Here the CDR3 DNA reads TGTGCCAGCAGGTCCAACTCCTACAATGAGCAGTTCTTC. Its translation is CASRSNSYNEQFF. This chain links TRBV28 with TRBJ2-1, with D uncertain. Germline CDR1 is MDHEN and CDR2 is SYDVKM. The ends were cut back, 6 bases at V and 0 bases at J, with 6 bases in the middle. This CDR3 region has 13 residues.

V gene TRBV10-3 combines with J gene TRBJ2-7, with 9 bases identical to TRBD1. CDR1 is ENHRY, CDR2 SYGVKD, per germline. The CDR3 is 14 amino acids. V lost 5 bases and J lost 5; bases outside the gene matches: 7. CDR3 DNA sequence: TGTGCCATCAGTCCCGGGACAGGGTTCAACGAGCAGTACTTC. Protein product: CAISPGTGFNEQYF.

The rearrangement links TRBV19 to TRBJ1-5; D perhaps matches TRBD1 (6 bases). V shed 0 bases and J shed 9 bases, with 6 bases lying between them. Germline loops: CDR1 LNHDA, CDR2 SQIVND (reference sequence). The CDR3 covers 12 residues. The CDR3 spells CASSIEGGPQHF. CDR3 nucleotides: TGTGCCAGTAGTATAGAAGGGGGGCCCCAGCATTTT.

This clone has more than one count but fewer than ten. For the CDR3, the DNA is TGTGCCAGCAAAATCGAGGGAAATAACGGCTACACCTTC. Protein: CASKIEGNNGYTF. The V gene is TRBV28, the J gene TRBJ1-2, with no clear D. Per germline, CDR1 MDHEN and CDR2 SYDVKM. CDR3 length: 13 amino acids. The germline V and J ends were trimmed by 7 bases and 8 bases, with 17 bases remaining between them.

V is TRBV7-6 and J is TRBJ2-1; D might be TRBD1 (5 bases). V gave up 3 bases and J gave up 3 bases, with 12 bases separating them. The CDR3 is 15 residues long. Germline assignment: CDR1 SGHVS and CDR2 FNYEAQ. CDR3 bases: TGTGCCAGCAGCTTTGGCGACAGCCTCTACAATGAGCAGTTCTTC. It yields the protein CASSFGDSLYNEQFF. Full variable domain (missing parts from reference TRBV7-6 and TRBJ2-1): GAGVSQSPRYKVTKRGQDVALRCDPISGHVSLYWYRQALGQGPEFLTYFNYEAQQDKSGLPNDRFSAERPEGSISTLTIQRTEQRDSAMYRCASSFGDSLYNEQFFGPGTRLTVL.

This chain uses TRBV2 with TRBJ2-1, with 7 bases that match TRBD1. V shed 5 bases, J shed 7 bases, and the junction held 11 bases outside the gene matches. There are 15 residues in the CDR3. Germline V lookup: CDR1 SNHLY, CDR2 FYNNEI. CDR3 DNA: TGTGCCAGCAGTATCCAACAGGGGTTAAGGAATGAGCAGTTCTTC. Translating it yields CASSIQQGLRNEQFF.

Details on this clone: This sample includes further DNA sequences coding for the same CDR3. This chain uses TRBV6-1 with TRBJ1-2; 7 positions match TRBD1. This CDR3 region has 14 residues. V was pared by 3 bases and J by 2 bases, with 3 bases of the junction left unmatched. From germline, CDR1 is MNHNS and CDR2 SASEGT. CDR3 in DNA: TGTGCCAGCAGTGACAGGGGGTGGAACTATGGCTACACCTTC. Its protein product is CASSDRGWNYGYTF.

This rearrangement joins TRBV21-1 to TRBJ1-2; the DNA was not compared with TRBD1, the D call given in the table. TRBV21-1 is noted as a pseudogene. This CDR3 is 11 amino acids long. The CDR3 protein is CASSKEDKYTF. As DNA, the CDR3 is TGTGCCAGCAGCAAAGAGGACAAGTACACCTTC.

This clone was seen a few times. V and J are TRBV3-1 (or the pseudogene TRBV3-2) and TRBJ1-2; no clear D. This CDR3 spans 15 amino acids. Looked up from germline, CDR1 is LGHDT and CDR2 is YNNKEL (reference sequence). Deletions cut 1 base from V and 4 bases from J, with 13 bases between. The CDR3 reads CASSQVGQKGYGYTF. For the CDR3, the DNA is TGTGCCAGCAGCCAAGTTGGGCAAAAAGGCTATGGCTACACCTTC.

The genes are TRBV10-3 and TRBJ2-6, with TRBD1 identical over 9 bases. Germline CDR1 is ENHRY and CDR2 is SYGVKD. After removal of 9 bases from V and 3 bases from J, the junction contained 12 bases not matched to a gene. CDR3 length equals 17 residues. The CDR3: CAMRQGGRLGGANVLTF. CDR3 coding DNA: TGTGCCATGCGACAGGGGGGACGTTTGGGTGGGGCCAACGTCCTGACTTTC.

This clone was observed a handful of times. The chain has TRBV9 and TRBJ1-1, with 11 bases matching TRBD1. CDR3 length equals 15 residues. Germline CDR1 is SGDLS and CDR2 is YYNGEE. V was pared by 0 bases and J by 4 bases, with 2 bases of the junction left unmatched. CDR3 sequence: CASSVAGTGGTEAFF. CDR3 coding DNA: TGTGCCAGCAGCGTAGCAGGGACAGGGGGCACTGAAGCTTTCTTT.

The sample holds a few counts of this clone. The rearrangement uses TRBV7-2 and TRBJ1-5; D is perhaps TRBD1 (5 bases). Trimming shortened V by 5 bases and J by 4 bases, and 21 bases separated the two germline ends. The CDR3 contains 17 residues. Germline values: CDR1 SGHTA, CDR2 FQGNSA. The CDR3 loop reads CASSRYPRATANQPQHF. The CDR3 DNA follows: TGTGCCAGCAGCCGCTATCCCCGGGCGACAGCTAATCAGCCCCAGCATTTT.

The chain recombines TRBV7-9 with TRBJ2-5; D gene uncertain. This CDR3 contains 14 residues. V was cut by 5 bases and J by 5 bases, with 15 bases left in between. Germline CDR1 is SEHNR and CDR2 is FQNEAQ (reference sequence). CDR3 nucleotides: TGTGCCAGCAGCCCCTCCGCCACAGCCGAGACCCAGTACTTC. Its protein is CASSPSATAETQYF.

This sequence joins TRBV7-9 and TRBJ2-1; the match to TRBD2 covers 7 bases. J was trimmed by 3 bases and V by 4 bases; bases with no gene match: 12. The CDR3 loop spans 17 amino acids. Germline CDR1 is SEHNR and CDR2 is FQNEAQ (reference sequence). Written as DNA, the CDR3 is TGTGCCAGCAGCTCCCGCCATGGGGCTAGCGGCTACAATGAGCAGTTCTTC. It codes for CASSSRHGASGYNEQFF.

V is TRBV4-1 and J is TRBJ1-4; TRBD1 matches 10 bases. V trimming: 1 base; J trimming: 6 bases; junction bases outside the gene matches: 11. This CDR3 contains 18 residues. Germline V CDR1 and CDR2: MGHRA, YSYEKL. CDR3 protein: CASSQVLGAGTGDEKLFF. The CDR3 DNA follows: TGCGCCAGCAGCCAAGTTCTGGGGGCGGGGACAGGGGATGAAAAACTGTTTTTT.

On this clone: Other DNA sequences within the sample encode an identical CDR3. V and J are TRBV27 and TRBJ1-1, with D possibly TRBD1 on 5 matching bases. V was cut by 6 bases and J by 2 bases, with 13 bases left in between. The CDR3 has 14 residues. Germline-derived CDR1 and CDR2 are MNHEY and SMNVEV (reference sequence). The CDR3 reads CASRPRQSNTEAFF. CDR3 sequence (DNA): TGTGCCAGCAGGCCCAGACAGAGCAACACTGAAGCTTTCTTT.

This chain uses TRBV10-1 with TRBJ2-1; 13 bases align to TRBD2. The CDR3 totals 15 residues. Germline V CDR1 and CDR2: WNHNN, SYGVQD (reference sequence). J lost 8 bases, V lost 7 bases, and 8 bases had no gene match. The CDR3 DNA reads as TGCGCCAGCATGGGGACTAGCGGGGTGGTCGATGAGCAGTTCTTC. It translates to CASMGTSGVVDEQFF.

The chain carries TRBV12-2 and TRBJ1-1. TRBV12-2 is assigned pseudogene status. The CDR3 totals 14 residues. In nucleotides, the CDR3 is TGTGCAAGTCGCTTAGGCTCTAAGAACACTGAAGCTTTCTTT. Protein sequence: CASRLGSKNTEAFF.

The chain employs TRBV7-9 and TRBJ2-5, with a possible D match to TRBD1 (6 bases). Looked up from germline, CDR1 is SEHNR and CDR2 is FQNEAQ (reference sequence). The CDR3 sequence is 15 residues long. Trimming stripped 5 bases from V and 2 bases from J, with 15 bases between. The CDR3 is CASSNTGLRQETQYF. CDR3 coding DNA: TGTGCCAGCAGCAATACAGGGTTAAGGCAAGAGACCCAGTACTTC.

V is TRBV23-1 and J is TRBJ1-6, with a tentative D call TRBD1 (5 bases). TRBV23-1 is labeled an ORF, and its function is uncertain. With 7 bases removed from V and 9 bases from J, the gap between germline ends came to 19 bases. The CDR3 extends over 15 amino acids. For the CDR3, the DNA is TGCGCCAGCACCCTCAGAGGAGGGGCAGGTTCACCCCTCCACTTT. This sequence encodes CASTLRGGAGSPLHF.